This is a list of T cell receptor beta chains from one sample in a study of CD8 T cells in Susac syndrome. Using its own MiXCR run on the immunoSEQ multiplex PCR reads, TCRdb lists one record per CDR3 protein. Here the sample spans 110,000 or so distinct CDR3 sequences, around 95% being singletons. The specimen sequenced was CD4+ T cells from PBMCs. The receptor source for this set is a human donor in good health. Both conserved end residues are part of each CDR3. A D gene is named only where the DNA matches it firmly. The size field is filled for only some rows; it gives once, few, many or a size class.

TRBV27	NA	TRBJ2-6	NA	TGTGCCAGCGCCCTCGACAGCTCTGGGGCCAACGTCCTGACTTTC	CASALDSSGANVLTF
TRBV23-1	TRBD2	TRBJ2-5	NA	TGCGCCAGCCTCGGGGGGGGTGAGACCCAGTACTTC	CASLGGGETQYF
TRBV2	TRBD2	TRBJ2-2	NA	TGTGCCAGCAGCGGTGGGACTAACGCGAACACCGGGGAGCTGTTTTTT	CASSGGTNANTGELFF
TRBV6-5	TRBD1	TRBJ1-1	NA	TGTGCCAGCAGGACAGGGGTCAACACTGAAGCTTTCTTT	CASRTGVNTEAFF
TRBV7-9	NA	TRBJ2-1	NA	TGTGCCAGCAGTTCAGGGGGGACGGGACTACGGTTCTTC	CASSSGGTGLRFF
TRBV20-1	TRBD1	TRBJ1-2	once	TGCAGTGCTACGACAGGGGTTGATGGCTACACCTTC	CSATTGVDGYTF
TRBV10-3	TRBD2	TRBJ2-5	once	TGTGCCACCTGCCCTAGCGGGGAGACCCAGTACTTC	CATCPSGETQYF
TRBV6-2/TRBV6-3	NA	TRBJ1-1	NA	TGTGCCAGCAGTGGGGGCAGCCGCACTGAAGCTTTCTTT	CASSGGSRTEAFF
TRBV6-5	TRBD2	TRBJ2-3	NA	TGTGCCAGCAGTTACTCTTTGGCGGGAGGGCCGACAGATACGCAGTATTTT	CASSYSLAGGPTDTQYF
TRBV27	TRBD1	TRBJ1-2	NA	TGTGCCAGCAGTGATACAGGGGTAAAGGGGTATGGCTACACCTTC	CASSDTGVKGYGYTF
TRBV30	NA	TRBJ2-1	NA	TGTGCCTGGAGTGCCCTGATAAATGAGCAGTTCTTC	CAWSALINEQFF
TRBV30	NA	TRBJ2-7	NA	TGTGCCTGGAGTGTACTGCAGGGGGGCCACGAGCAGTACTTC	CAWSVLQGGHEQYF
TRBV7-2	TRBD2	TRBJ2-7	NA	TGTGCCAGCAGCTTTCGGGCGACTAGCGGAGAGACCTCCTACGAGCAGTACTTC	CASSFRATSGETSYEQYF
TRBV6-2/TRBV6-3	TRBD2	TRBJ2-5	NA	TGTGCCAGCAGTTACCCCGGACTAGCGGGAGTCCCAGAGACCCAGTACTTC	CASSYPGLAGVPETQYF
TRBV27	NA	TRBJ1-5	once	TGCCCCAATCAGCCCCAGCATTTT	CPNQPQHF
TRBV19	TRBD1	TRBJ2-5	NA	TGTGCCAGTAGCGAAGGAGGGACAGGGACAGAGACCCAGTACTTC	CASSEGGTGTETQYF
TRBV20-1	TRBD1	TRBJ2-5	NA	TGCAGTGCTCTTATCGATTACAGGGGAGAGACCCAGTACTTC	CSALIDYRGETQYF
TRBV19	TRBD1	TRBJ2-7	NA	TGTGCCAGTAGTTCCCGACAGGGCTACGAGCAGTACTTC	CASSSRQGYEQYF